This T cell receptor (beta chain) was sequenced in a study of control samples from healthy donors and cancer patients. Sequencing was performed with immunoSEQ multiplex PCR; in TCRdb, only in-frame clones are kept and a portion is missing. Among over 50,000 clones listed, around 96% were seen once. The receptor comes from a woman between 18 and 29 years old in good health. Source material: blood.

CDR3 region: CATHSGRVELGGYTF. In DNA form, the CDR3 reads TGTGCCACCCACTCGGGGAGGGTGGAACTTGGGGGCTACACCTTC. The rearrangement joins TRBV15 to TRBJ1-2; D is unclear. Germline loops: CDR1 LNHNV, CDR2 YYDKDF (reference sequence). The CDR3 loop spans 15 amino acids. The V end was cut by 8 bases, the J end by 8 bases, with 24 bases between.